The present entry profiles one TCR beta chain with its context. The antigen is not known. The sample originates from a study of T cell responses to AZD1222 COVID-19 vaccine. General study findings and limits: Vaccine-related CD4 TCRs covered spike, predominating at 160-218 and 743-854. Donors were largely white British and mainly female; clonal diversity was possibly underestimated. As reported, nearly half of all spike-specific TCRs target variant regions that are unmutated.

Per germline, CDR1 SGHAT and CDR2 FQNNGV. The CDR3 runs 12 residues. Trimming stripped 0 bases from V and 6 bases from J, with 5 bases between. Libraries were prepared by immunoSEQ multiplex PCR; TCRdb keeps only in-frame clonotypes and omits some of them. The data hold more than 65,000 clones, with around four fifths observed a single time. The sequences come from peripheral blood, collected on day 0 of AZD1222 vaccination. This TCR came from an adult in good health. The J gene is TRBJ1-1, the V gene TRBV11-2; no clear D. The CDR3 sequence: CASSLERAEAFF. The DNA for the CDR3 is TGTGCCAGCAGCTTAGAGAGGGCTGAAGCTTTCTTT.